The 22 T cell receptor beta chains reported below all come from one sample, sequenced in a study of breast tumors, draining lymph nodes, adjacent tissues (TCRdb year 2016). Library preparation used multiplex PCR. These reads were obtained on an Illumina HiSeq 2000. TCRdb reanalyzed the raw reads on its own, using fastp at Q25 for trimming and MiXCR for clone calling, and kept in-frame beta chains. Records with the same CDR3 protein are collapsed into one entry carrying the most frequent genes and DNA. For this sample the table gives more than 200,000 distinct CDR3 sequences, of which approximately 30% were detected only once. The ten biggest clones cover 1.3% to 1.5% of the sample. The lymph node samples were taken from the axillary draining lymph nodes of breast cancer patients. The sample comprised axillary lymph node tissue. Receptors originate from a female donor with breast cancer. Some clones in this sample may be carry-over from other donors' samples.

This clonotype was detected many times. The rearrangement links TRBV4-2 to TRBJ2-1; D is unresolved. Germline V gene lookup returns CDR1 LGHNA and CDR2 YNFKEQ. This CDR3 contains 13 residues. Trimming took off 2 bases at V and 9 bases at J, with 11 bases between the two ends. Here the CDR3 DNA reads TGTGCCAGCAGCCAAAATCCCGCGATTGAGCAGTTCTTC. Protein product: CASSQNPAIEQFF.

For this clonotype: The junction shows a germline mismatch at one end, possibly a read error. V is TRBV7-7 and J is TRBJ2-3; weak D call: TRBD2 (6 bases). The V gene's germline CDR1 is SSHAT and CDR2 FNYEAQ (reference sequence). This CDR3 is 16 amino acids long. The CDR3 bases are TGTGCTAGCAGCTTACGGCGGGGAAGGCGAACAGATACGCAGTATTTT. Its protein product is CASSLRRGRRTDTQYF.

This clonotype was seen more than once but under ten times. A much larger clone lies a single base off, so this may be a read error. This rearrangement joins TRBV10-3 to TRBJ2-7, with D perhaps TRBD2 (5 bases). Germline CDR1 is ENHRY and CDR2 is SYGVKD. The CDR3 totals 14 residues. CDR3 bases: TGTGCCAGCAGTGAGTCCCTCGACTCGGGAAGGCAGTACTTC. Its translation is CASSESLDSGRQYF.

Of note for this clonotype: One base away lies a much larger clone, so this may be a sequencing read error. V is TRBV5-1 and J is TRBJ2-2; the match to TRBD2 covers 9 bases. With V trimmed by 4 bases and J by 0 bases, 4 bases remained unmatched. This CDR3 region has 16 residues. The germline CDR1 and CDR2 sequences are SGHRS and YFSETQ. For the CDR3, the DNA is TGCGCCAGCAGCCTCCGACTAGCGGCGAACACCGGGGAGCTGTTTTTT. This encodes CASSLRLAANTGELFF.

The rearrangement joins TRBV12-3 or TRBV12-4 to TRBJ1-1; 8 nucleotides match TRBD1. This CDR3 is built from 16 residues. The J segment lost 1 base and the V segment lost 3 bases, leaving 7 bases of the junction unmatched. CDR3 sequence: CASSFPRGRKNTEAFF. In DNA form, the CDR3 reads TGTGCCAGCAGTTTTCCCAGGGGGCGCAAGAACACTGAAGCTTTCTTT.

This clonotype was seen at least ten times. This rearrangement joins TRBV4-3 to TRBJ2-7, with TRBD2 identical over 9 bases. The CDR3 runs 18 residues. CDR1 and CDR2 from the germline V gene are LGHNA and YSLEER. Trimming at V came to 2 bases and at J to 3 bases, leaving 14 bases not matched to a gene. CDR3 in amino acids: CASSQLSTGRLADYEQYF. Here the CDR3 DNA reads TGCGCCAGCAGCCAATTGTCTACAGGGAGACTAGCGGACTACGAGCAGTACTTC.

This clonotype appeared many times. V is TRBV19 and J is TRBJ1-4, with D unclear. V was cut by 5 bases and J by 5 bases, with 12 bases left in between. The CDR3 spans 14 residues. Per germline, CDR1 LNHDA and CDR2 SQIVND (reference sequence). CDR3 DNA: TGTGCCAGTAGTTACACAACCCGGAATGAAAAACTGTTTTTT. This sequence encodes CASSYTTRNEKLFF.

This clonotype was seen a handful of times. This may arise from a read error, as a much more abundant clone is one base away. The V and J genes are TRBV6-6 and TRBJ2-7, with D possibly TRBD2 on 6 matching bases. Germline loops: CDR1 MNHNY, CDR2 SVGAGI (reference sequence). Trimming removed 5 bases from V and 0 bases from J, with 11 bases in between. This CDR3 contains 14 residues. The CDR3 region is CASSHNGGSYEQYF. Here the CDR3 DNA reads TGTGCCAGCAGTCACAACGGGGGCTCCTACGAGCAGTACTTC.

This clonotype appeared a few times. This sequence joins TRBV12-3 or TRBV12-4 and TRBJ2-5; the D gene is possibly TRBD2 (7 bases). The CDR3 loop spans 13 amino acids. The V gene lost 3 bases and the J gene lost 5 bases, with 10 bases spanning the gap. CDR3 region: CASSLRGRETQYF. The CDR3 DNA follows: TGTGCCAGCAGTTTGCGGGGGCGGGAGACCCAGTACTTC.

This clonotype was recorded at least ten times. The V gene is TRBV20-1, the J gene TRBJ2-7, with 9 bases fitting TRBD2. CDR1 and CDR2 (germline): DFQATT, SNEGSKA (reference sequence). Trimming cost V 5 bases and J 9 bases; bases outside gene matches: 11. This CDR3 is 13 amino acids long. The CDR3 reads CSAAGIAGEVQYF. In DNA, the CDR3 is TGCAGTGCTGCCGGAATAGCGGGAGAGGTGCAGTACTTC.

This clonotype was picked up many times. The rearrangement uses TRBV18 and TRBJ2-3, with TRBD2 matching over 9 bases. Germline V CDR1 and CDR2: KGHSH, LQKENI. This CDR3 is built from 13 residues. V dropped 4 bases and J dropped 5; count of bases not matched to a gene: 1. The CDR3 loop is CASSQLAGDTQYF. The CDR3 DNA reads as TGTGCCAGCTCACAACTAGCGGGAGATACGCAGTATTTT.

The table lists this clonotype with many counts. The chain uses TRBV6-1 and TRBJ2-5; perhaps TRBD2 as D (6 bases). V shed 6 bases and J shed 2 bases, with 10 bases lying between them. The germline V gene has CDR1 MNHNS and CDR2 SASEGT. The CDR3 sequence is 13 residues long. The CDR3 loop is CASRLALQETQYF. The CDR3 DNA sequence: TGTGCCAGCAGGCTAGCGCTACAAGAGACCCAGTACTTC.

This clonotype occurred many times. The CDR3 region is CASSYRVRNSPLHF. For the CDR3, the DNA is TGTGCCAGCAGCTACAGGGTTCGTAATTCACCCCTCCACTTT. The chain uses TRBV11-2 and TRBJ1-6; D is perhaps TRBD1 (6 bases). CDR3 length: 14 amino acids. Germline V gene data show CDR1 as SGHAT and CDR2 as FQNNGV. Trimming removed 4 bases from V and 6 bases from J, with 10 bases in between.

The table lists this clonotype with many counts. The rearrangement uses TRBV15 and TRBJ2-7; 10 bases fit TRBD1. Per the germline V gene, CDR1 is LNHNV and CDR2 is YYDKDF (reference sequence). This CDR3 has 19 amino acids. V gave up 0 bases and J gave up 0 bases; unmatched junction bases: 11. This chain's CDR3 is CATSRDRATGGPPSYEQYF. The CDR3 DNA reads TGTGCCACCAGCAGAGATCGCGCGACAGGGGGCCCACCCTCCTACGAGCAGTACTTC. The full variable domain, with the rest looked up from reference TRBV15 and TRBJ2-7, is DAMVIQNPRYQVTQFGKPVTLSCSQTLNHNVMYWYQQKSSQAPKLLFHYYDKDFNNEADTPDNFQSRRPNTSFCFLDIRSPGLGDTAMYLCATSRDRATGGPPSYEQYFGPGTRLTVT.

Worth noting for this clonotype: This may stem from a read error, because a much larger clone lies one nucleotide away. The CDR3: CASRPAGGSDIQYF. CDR3 in DNA: TGTGCCAGCAGACCCGCGGGGGGATCGGACATTCAGTACTTC. The rearrangement links TRBV11-2 to TRBJ2-4, with TRBD2 matching over 8 bases. This CDR3 is built from 14 residues. The germline gives CDR1 SGHAT, CDR2 FQNNGV. V lost 6 bases to trimming and J lost 8 bases; unmatched junction nucleotides: 9.

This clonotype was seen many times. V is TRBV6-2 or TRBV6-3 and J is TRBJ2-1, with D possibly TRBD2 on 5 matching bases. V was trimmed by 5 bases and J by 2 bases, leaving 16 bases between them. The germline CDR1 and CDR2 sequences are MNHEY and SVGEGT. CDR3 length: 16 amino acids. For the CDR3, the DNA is TGTGCCAGCAGTCTACTAGGGCGGCCCCCCTACAATGAGCAGTTCTTC. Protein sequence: CASSLLGRPPYNEQFF.

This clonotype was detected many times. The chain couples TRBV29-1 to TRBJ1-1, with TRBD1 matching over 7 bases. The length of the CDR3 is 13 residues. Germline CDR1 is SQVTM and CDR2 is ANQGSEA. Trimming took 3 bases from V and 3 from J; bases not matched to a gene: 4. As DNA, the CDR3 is TGCAGCGTTGAGGGACAGAGAGACACTGAAGCTTTCTTT. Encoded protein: CSVEGQRDTEAFF.

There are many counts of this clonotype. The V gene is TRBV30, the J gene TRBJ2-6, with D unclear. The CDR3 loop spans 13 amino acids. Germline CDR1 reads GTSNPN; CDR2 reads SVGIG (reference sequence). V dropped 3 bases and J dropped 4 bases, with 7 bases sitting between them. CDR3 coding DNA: TGTGCCTGGAGGAATTCCGGGGCCAACGTCCTGACTTTC. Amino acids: CAWRNSGANVLTF.

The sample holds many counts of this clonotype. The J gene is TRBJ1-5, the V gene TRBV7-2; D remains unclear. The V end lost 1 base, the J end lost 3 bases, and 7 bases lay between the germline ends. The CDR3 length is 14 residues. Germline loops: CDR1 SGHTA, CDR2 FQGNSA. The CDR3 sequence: CASSLGPNNQPQHF. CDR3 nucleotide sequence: TGTGCCAGCAGCTTAGGCCCAAACAATCAGCCCCAGCATTTT.

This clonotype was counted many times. The CDR3 region is CASSRQSGNQDYEQYF. In nucleotides, the CDR3 is TGTGCCAGCAGCCGACAAAGCGGAAACCAAGACTACGAGCAGTACTTC. V and J are TRBV4-2 and TRBJ2-7; tentatively, D is TRBD2 (5 bases). Per germline, CDR1 LGHNA and CDR2 YNFKEQ. The CDR3 loop spans 16 amino acids. V dropped 4 bases and J dropped 3 bases, with 19 bases sitting between them.

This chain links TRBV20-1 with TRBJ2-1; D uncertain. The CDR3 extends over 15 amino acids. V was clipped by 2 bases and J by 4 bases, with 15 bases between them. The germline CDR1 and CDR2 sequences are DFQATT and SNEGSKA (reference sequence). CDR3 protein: CSARYTWALYNEQFF. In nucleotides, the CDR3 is TGCAGTGCTAGATATACGTGGGCTCTTTACAATGAGCAGTTCTTC.

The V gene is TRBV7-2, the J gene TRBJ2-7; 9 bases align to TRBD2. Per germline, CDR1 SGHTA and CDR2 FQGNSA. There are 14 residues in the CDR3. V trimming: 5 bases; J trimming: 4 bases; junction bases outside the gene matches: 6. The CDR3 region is CASSLQRGVYEQYF. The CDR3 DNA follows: TGTGCCAGCAGCCTTCAGCGGGGGGTTTACGAGCAGTACTTC. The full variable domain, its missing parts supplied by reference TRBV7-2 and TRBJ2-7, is GAGVSQSPSNKVTEKGKDVELRCDPISGHTALYWYRQSLGQGLEFLIYFQGNSAPDKSGLPSDRFSAERTGGSVSTLTIQRTQQEDSAVYLCASSLQRGVYEQYFGPGTRLTVT.